Below, 28 T cell receptor beta chains from the same sample are listed, as sequenced in a study of cytomegalovirus exposure and HLA in healthy donors. Use of 60 Vbeta and 13 Jbeta primers characterized the PCR. Profiled with immunoSEQ multiplex PCR; TCRdb holds only in-frame clones, not every one. The sample has 120,000 to 150,000 clones, roughly 62% seen once. The sequenced sample consisted of PBMCs. The origin of the receptors is a male donor in good health and CMV-seronegative.

J is TRBJ2-3 and V is TRBV18; D might be TRBD1 (6 bases). Germline-derived CDR1 and CDR2 are KGHSH and LQKENI. V was trimmed by 2 bases and J by 4 bases, leaving 13 bases between them. The CDR3 covers 15 residues. CDR3: CASSPSLQGSDTQYF. CDR3 sequence (DNA): TGTGCCAGCTCACCAAGCTTACAGGGTTCAGATACGCAGTATTTT.

This clone was seen a few times. The CDR3 nucleotides are TGTGCCAGCAGTGAAGGGGCGGGCAGGGCTTTCTTT. Encoded protein: CASSEGAGRAFF. The gene calls are TRBV2 and TRBJ1-1; no clear D. CDR1 is SNHLY and CDR2 is FYNNEI in the germline V gene. Trimming left V 1 base short and J 11 bases short, with 11 bases between. This CDR3 region has 12 residues.

This clone appeared a few times. The sample carries other DNA sequences with the same CDR3. The J gene is TRBJ1-1, the V gene TRBV7-9; D gene uncertain. Trimming shortened V by 10 bases and J by 0 bases, and 6 bases separated the two germline ends. CDR3 length: 11 residues. Looked up from germline, CDR1 is SEHNR and CDR2 is FQNEAQ (reference sequence). The DNA of the CDR3 is TGTGCCACTCAGATGAACACTGAAGCTTTCTTT. Translated, it gives CATQMNTEAFF.

The chain recombines TRBV18 with TRBJ1-2; D not resolved. V was trimmed by 0 bases and J by 7 bases, leaving 12 bases between them. This CDR3 is built from 14 residues. Germline V lookup: CDR1 KGHSH, CDR2 LQKENI. This CDR3 reads CASSPPSVEGGYTF. The CDR3 bases are TGTGCCAGCTCACCACCGTCGGTAGAGGGTGGCTACACCTTC. Supplemented by reference TRBV18 and TRBJ1-2, the full variable domain reads NAGVMQNPRHLVRRRGQEARLRCSPMKGHSHVYWYRQLPEEGLKFMVYLQKENIIDESGMPKERFSAEFPKEGPSILRIQQVVRGDSAAYFCASSPPSVEGGYTFGSGTRLTVV.

The V call is TRBV5-5, the J call TRBJ1-5, with no clear D. The V and J ends lost 2 bases and 3 bases respectively, with 12 bases between them. Per germline, CDR1 SGHKS and CDR2 YYEKEE (reference sequence). CDR3 length: 15 amino acids. The CDR3 is CASSFSQVSNQPQHF. CDR3 coding DNA: TGTGCCAGCAGCTTCTCTCAGGTATCCAATCAGCCCCAGCATTTT. Based on the CDR3 plus reference TRBV5-5 and TRBJ1-5, the full variable domain is DAGVTQSPTHLIKTRGQQVTLRCSPISGHKSVSWYQQVLGQGPQFIFQYYEKEERGRGNFPDRFSARQFPNYSSELNVNALLLGDSALYLCASSFSQVSNQPQHFGDGTRLSIL.

The rearrangement links TRBV7-3 to TRBJ2-3, with 7 bases lining up with TRBD2. J gave up 6 bases and V 4 bases, and 4 bases lay outside the gene matches. CDR3 size: 13 residues. The germline V gene has CDR1 SGHTA and CDR2 FQGTGA. The CDR3 bases are TGTGCCAGCAGCTCGATACTAGCGGATACGCAGTATTTT. It encodes CASSSILADTQYF. The full variable domain, with the rest looked up from reference TRBV7-3 and TRBJ2-3, is GAGVSQTPSNKVTEKGKYVELRCDPISGHTALYWYRQSLGQGPEFLIYFQGTGAADDSGLPNDRFFAVRPEGSVSTLKIQRTERGDSAVYLCASSSILADTQYFGPGTRLTVL.

The CDR3 reads CASSFIRTPDNEQFF. The CDR3 DNA sequence: TGTGCCAGCAGTTTCATCCGGACACCCGACAATGAGCAGTTCTTC. This rearrangement joins TRBV27 to TRBJ2-1, with D possibly being TRBD1 (5 bases). Germline V gene data show CDR1 as MNHEY and CDR2 as SMNVEV (reference sequence). The CDR3 has 15 residues. V was trimmed by 3 bases and J by 5 bases, leaving 14 bases between them.

The chain combines TRBV7-2 with TRBJ2-7; D may be TRBD1 (6 bases). Per germline, CDR1 SGHTA and CDR2 FQGNSA. V was trimmed by 4 bases and J by 1 base, leaving 8 bases between them. The CDR3 extends over 13 amino acids. CDR3 amino acids: CASSSGESYEQYF. CDR3 in DNA: TGTGCCAGCAGCTCAGGGGAATCCTACGAGCAGTACTTC. Full variable domain (rest looked up from reference TRBV7-2 and TRBJ2-7): GAGVSQSPSNKVTEKGKDVELRCDPISGHTALYWYRQSLGQGLEFLIYFQGNSAPDKSGLPSDRFSAERTGGSVSTLTIQRTQQEDSAVYLCASSSGESYEQYFGPGTRLTVT.

In this sample, this clone turned up a few times. The gene calls are TRBV7-9 and TRBJ1-6; a weak D match, TRBD1 (5 bases). V was pared by 1 base and J by 6 bases, with 13 bases between. CDR3 length: 16 amino acids. Germline V CDR1 and CDR2: SEHNR, FQNEAQ (reference sequence). The CDR3 protein is CASSLDLLGPNSPLHF. The CDR3 DNA is TGTGCCAGCAGCTTAGATTTGCTGGGGCCTAATTCACCCCTCCACTTT.

The rearrangement uses TRBV11-2 and TRBJ2-7; 7 bases map to TRBD2. With V trimmed by 0 bases and J by 0 bases, 2 bases remained unmatched. Looked up from germline, CDR1 is SGHAT and CDR2 is FQNNGV. The CDR3 extends over 15 amino acids. CDR3 loop: CASSLDSGFSYEQYF. The CDR3 coding sequence is TGTGCCAGCAGCTTAGATAGCGGGTTCTCCTACGAGCAGTACTTC.

J is TRBJ1-1 and V is TRBV4-2, with D possibly matching TRBD1 (6 bases). V was cut by 0 bases and J by 3 bases, with 17 bases left in between. Germline CDR1 LGHNA, CDR2 YNFKEQ. The CDR3 length is 17 residues. CDR3 sequence reads: CASSQDSNRAGDTEAFF. The CDR3 DNA follows: TGTGCCAGCAGCCAAGATTCCAACAGGGCGGGGGACACTGAAGCTTTCTTT.

V gene TRBV6-4 combines with J gene TRBJ2-3, with TRBD2 matching 8 bases. Germline loops: CDR1 MRHNA, CDR2 SNTAGT. V lost 4 bases to trimming and J lost 1 base; unmatched junction nucleotides: 1. CDR3 length equals 14 residues. CDR3 in amino acids: CASSGRGGTDTQYF. The CDR3 DNA reads as TGTGCCAGCAGTGGGCGGGGGGGCACAGATACGCAGTATTTT.

The genes are TRBV19 and TRBJ1-5; a possible D gene is TRBD1 (5 bases). V gave up 7 bases and J gave up 2 bases, with 21 bases separating them. Germline CDR1 and CDR2: LNHDA and SQIVND (reference sequence). The length of the CDR3 is 17 residues. Written as DNA, the CDR3 is TGTGCCAGTACCGAACGGGGGGACTGGGGCCGCAATCAGCCCCAGCATTTT. It yields the protein CASTERGDWGRNQPQHF.

On this clone: A read error may account for a junction end that differs from germline. The chain has TRBV7-9 and TRBJ2-3; 13 positions match TRBD2. Germline V gives CDR1 SEHNR, CDR2 FQNEAQ (reference sequence). CDR3 length: 16 residues. CDR3 bases: TGTGCCAGCACCTTAGGACTAGCGGGGGCCCATGATACGCAGTATTTT. Translating it yields CASTLGLAGAHDTQYF. Variable domain in full (rest from reference TRBV7-9 and TRBJ2-3): DTGVSQNPRHKITKRGQNVTFRCDPISEHNRLYWYRQTLGQGPEFLTYFQNEAQLEKSRLLSDRFSAERPKGSFSTLEIQRTEQGDSAMYLCASTLGLAGAHDTQYFGPGTRLTVL.

The V call is TRBV5-6, the J call TRBJ2-1, with 11 nucleotides matching TRBD2. Trimming removed 8 bases from V and 4 bases from J; junction bases left unmatched: 2. CDR3 length: 13 residues. Per the germline V gene, CDR1 is SGHDT and CDR2 is YYEEEE. The CDR3 sequence: CASTSGGYNEQFF. CDR3 bases: TGTGCCAGTACTAGCGGGGGATACAATGAGCAGTTCTTC.

In its sample, this clone was seen once. V gene TRBV4-1 combines with J gene TRBJ1-5; D remains unclear. This CDR3 is built from 15 residues. In germline, CDR1 is MGHRA, CDR2 YSYEKL. V lost 0 bases and J lost 10, with 16 bases in between. As DNA, the CDR3 is TGCGCCAGCAGCCAAGACGGATTCCGGGGAGAACCCCAGCATTTT. The encoded protein is CASSQDGFRGEPQHF.

The sample holds a few counts of this clone. The CDR3 sequence is CASSLTGGGRNNSPLHF. Written as DNA, the CDR3 is TGTGCCAGCAGCTTGACCGGAGGAGGTAGAAATAATTCACCCCTCCACTTT. The chain is built from TRBV5-6 and TRBJ1-6, with D hard to call. The germline V gene encodes CDR1 SGHDT and CDR2 YYEEEE. The V end was cut by 1 base, the J end by 5 bases, with 16 bases between. This CDR3 spans 17 amino acids.

The chain links TRBV4-1 to TRBJ1-1; 8 bases line up with TRBD1. This CDR3 contains 16 residues. With 2 bases clipped from V and 3 bases from J, the junction kept 8 bases outside the gene matches. Germline CDR1 reads MGHRA; CDR2 reads YSYEKL. The CDR3 loop reads CASSQRSLQGDTEAFF. The CDR3 DNA follows: TGCGCCAGCAGCCAACGGTCCTTACAGGGGGACACTGAAGCTTTCTTT.

This clone turned up a few times. This chain connects TRBV10-2 to TRBJ2-3; the match to TRBD1 covers 7 bases. V was clipped by 1 base and J by 1 base; unmatched bases: 5. Germline CDR1 WSHSY, CDR2 SAAADI. This CDR3 has 16 amino acids. The CDR3 DNA sequence: TGCGCCAGCAGTGAGTTTCAGGGGGTAGGCACAGATACGCAGTATTTT. Translating gives CASSEFQGVGTDTQYF.

The rearrangement links TRBV9 to TRBJ1-1, with D perhaps matching TRBD1 (6 bases). CDR3 length equals 12 residues. CDR1 SGDLS and CDR2 YYNGEE come from the germline V gene. Trimming pared 5 bases from V and 4 bases from J, leaving 9 bases between. CDR3 nucleotide sequence: TGTGCCAGCAGGGGAGGGGGCACTGAAGCTTTCTTT. Its translation is CASRGGGTEAFF.

The rearrangement links TRBV28 to TRBJ2-1, with TRBD2 as a possible D gene (6 bases). Germline V gives CDR1 MDHEN, CDR2 SYDVKM. The CDR3 loop spans 13 amino acids. Trimming shortened V by 7 bases and J by 4 bases, and 11 bases separated the two germline ends. CDR3 loop: CASIPRGYNEQFF. The CDR3 DNA reads TGTGCCAGCATCCCACGGGGGTACAATGAGCAGTTCTTC.

The V gene is TRBV27, the J gene TRBJ1-5, with TRBD1 as a possible D gene (6 bases). The CDR3 is made up of 15 amino acids. Trimming stripped 3 bases from V and 0 bases from J, with 9 bases between. Germline values: CDR1 MNHEY, CDR2 SMNVEV (reference sequence). The CDR3 protein is CASSLAGVSNQPQHF. CDR3 nucleotides: TGTGCCAGCAGTTTGGCAGGGGTTAGCAATCAGCCCCAGCATTTT.

V gene TRBV19 combines with J gene TRBJ2-5, with D possibly being TRBD1 (7 bases). Trimming shortened V by 4 bases and J by 2 bases, and 23 bases separated the two germline ends. Germline V gene lookup returns CDR1 LNHDA and CDR2 SQIVND (reference sequence). The CDR3 loop spans 18 amino acids. CDR3 sequence: CASSTNAPQGGWQETQYF. CDR3 DNA: TGTGCCAGTAGTACTAATGCCCCCCAGGGGGGTTGGCAAGAGACCCAGTACTTC.

The chain links TRBV5-1 to TRBJ1-1, with 7 bases lining up with TRBD1. The V and J ends lost 3 bases and 0 bases, in that order; junction bases with no gene match: 8. The CDR3 covers 16 residues. Looked up from germline, CDR1 is SGHRS and CDR2 is YFSETQ. The CDR3 DNA follows: TGCGCCAGCAGCTCACAGGGGCCTCTGATGAACACTGAAGCTTTCTTT. This codes for CASSSQGPLMNTEAFF. The full variable domain, in which reference TRBV5-1 and TRBJ1-1 provide the parts outside the CDR3, is KAGVTQTPRYLIKTRGQQVTLSCSPISGHRSVSWYQQTPGQGLQFLFEYFSETQRNKGNFPGRFSGRQFSNSRSEMNVSTLELGDSALYLCASSSQGPLMNTEAFFGQGTRLTVV.

A remark on this clone: The sample holds other DNA sequences that translate to the same CDR3. The chain couples TRBV2 to TRBJ1-1; D uncertain. Germline assignment: CDR1 SNHLY and CDR2 FYNNEI. This CDR3 is 13 amino acids long. V lost 4 bases to trimming and J lost 5 bases, with 11 bases between them. The CDR3 spells CASSVEGGTEAFF. DNA of the CDR3: TGTGCCAGCAGTGTAGAAGGAGGAACTGAAGCTTTCTTT.

The chain combines TRBV5-6 with TRBJ2-7; a possible D gene is TRBD2 (6 bases). The germline gives CDR1 SGHDT, CDR2 YYEEEE. This CDR3 has 15 residues. V lost 5 bases and J lost 6, with 21 bases in between. In DNA, the CDR3 is TGTGCCAGCAGGCGCACCGGGACTTCCCTTTTCGAGCAGTACTTC. Translated: CASRRTGTSLFEQYF. The complete variable domain, with remaining parts taken from reference TRBV5-6 and TRBJ2-7, reads DAGVTQSPTHLIKTRGQQVTLRCSPKSGHDTVSWYQQALGQGPQFIFQYYEEEERQRGNFPDRFSGHQFPNYSSELNVNALLLGDSALYLCASRRTGTSLFEQYFGPGTRLTVT.

This clone has just a few counts. CDR3 amino acids: CASSSPGAASYEQYF. CDR3 DNA sequence: TGTGCCAGCAGTTCCCCAGGGGCGGCATCCTACGAGCAGTACTTC. The J gene is TRBJ2-7, the V gene TRBV6-5; D is possibly TRBD1 (6 bases). Trimming cost V 4 bases and J 1 base, with 14 bases left between them. Germline V gene lookup returns CDR1 MNHEY and CDR2 SVGAGI. This CDR3 has 15 amino acids.

V and J are TRBV4-2 and TRBJ1-4, with D perhaps TRBD1 (6 bases). The CDR3 runs to 15 residues. V was shortened by 4 bases and J by 5 bases, with 14 bases between the two germline ends. CDR1 is LGHNA, CDR2 YNFKEQ, per germline. The CDR3 spells CASSPGGQGNEKLFF. In nucleotides, the CDR3 is TGTGCCAGCAGCCCGGGGGGGCAGGGGAATGAAAAACTGTTTTTT.